The 30 T cell receptor beta chains given below trace back to one sample, sequenced in a study of T cells expressing NK-cell markers. TCRdb reprocessed the 5' RACE reads and stores each CDR3 protein as one record, lacking DNA. The sample table sets out approximately 420,000 distinct CDR3 sequences. Material for sequencing was blood T cells: a sorted CD56 or NKG2C T cell subset, CD4+ or CD8+ T cells, or bulk PBMC T cells (not recorded which). The receptors come from a woman aged 50 to 60 in good health.

The gene calls are TRBV20-1 and TRBJ2-1. Germline loops: CDR1 DFQATT, CDR2 SNEGSKA (reference sequence). The CDR3 is made up of 12 amino acids. CDR3 residues: CNARYGRNEQFF.

The rearrangement uses TRBV20-1 and TRBJ2-1; TCRdb calls TRBD1, which cannot be checked without DNA. CDR1 is DFQATT and CDR2 is SNEGSKA in the germline V gene (reference sequence). The CDR3 has 18 residues. The CDR3 reads CSARSGAAPANSYNEQFF.

This chain links TRBV5-1 with TRBJ2-1; the TRBD1 assignment by TCRdb is unverifiable without DNA. The CDR3 spans 14 residues. The germline V gene encodes CDR1 SGHRS and CDR2 YFSETQ. The CDR3 sequence: CASSLTGAIGEQFF.

V gene TRBV5-1 combines with J gene TRBJ2-5; TCRdb returns TRBD2, unconfirmable since there is no DNA. The CDR3 totals 18 residues. Germline V CDR1 and CDR2: SGHRS, YFSETQ. The CDR3 sequence: CASSETSGRFQVSETQYF.

The chain combines TRBV19 with TRBJ2-7; TCRdb's D call of TRBD1 is untestable without DNA. Germline lookup yields CDR1 LNHDA and CDR2 SQIVND (reference sequence). The CDR3 is 15 residues long. CDR3 in amino acids: CASSIGGGQTYEQYF. The variable domain in full, completed from reference TRBV19 and TRBJ2-7, reads DGGITQSPKYLFRKEGQNVTLSCEQNLNHDAMYWYRQDPGQGLRLIYYSQIVNDFQKGDIAEGYSVSREKKESFPLTVTSAQKNPTAFYLCASSIGGGQTYEQYFGPGTRLTVT.

The V and J genes are TRBV7-9 and TRBJ1-1; TCRdb proposes TRBD1, but this gene call is untestable without DNA. CDR1 is SEHNR and CDR2 is FQNEAQ in the germline V gene (reference sequence). The CDR3 is 14 residues long. The CDR3 protein is CASSAQGGGTEAFF.

V and J are TRBV9 and TRBJ2-5; no DNA is available, so the TRBD2 call from TCRdb remains unchecked. Germline V gene sequence: CDR1 SGDLS, CDR2 YYNGEE. The CDR3 totals 17 residues. CDR3 sequence reads: CASSARGLAGGGETQYF.

The chain links TRBV2 to TRBJ2-5; TCRdb proposes TRBD2, but this gene call is untestable without DNA. CDR1 is SNHLY and CDR2 is FYNNEI in the germline V gene. This CDR3 is 15 amino acids long. The CDR3 sequence: CASSPDSGRRETQYF.

The chain carries TRBV5-1 and TRBJ2-1; TCRdb names TRBD2, which stays unverified in the absence of DNA. Germline CDR1 reads SGHRS; CDR2 reads YFSETQ. The CDR3 length is 15 residues. CDR3: CASSLNGQRYNEQFF.

The chain carries TRBV20-1 and TRBJ2-5; TCRdb's D call, TRBD2, is unchecked because there is no DNA. Germline V gene sequence: CDR1 DFQATT, CDR2 SNEGSKA (reference sequence). The CDR3 runs 16 residues. The CDR3 here is CSARERRDALPGTQYF.

This chain connects TRBV5-6 to TRBJ1-4; lacking DNA, the TRBD1 call made by TCRdb goes unchecked. CDR3 length equals 15 residues. The V gene's germline CDR1 is SGHDT and CDR2 YYEEEE. The CDR3 protein is CASSGTGGVGEKLFF.

The chain links TRBV7-2 to TRBJ2-2; no DNA is available, so the TRBD1 call from TCRdb remains unchecked. The CDR3 has 15 amino acids. The germline CDR1 and CDR2 sequences are SGHTA and FQGNSA. The CDR3 protein is CASSPDIANTGELFF.

The chain recombines TRBV6-5 with TRBJ1-2. This CDR3 has 15 amino acids. Germline V gene data show CDR1 as MNHEY and CDR2 as SVGAGI. The CDR3 loop reads CASAEGGSVFGGYTF.

The chain recombines TRBV4-1 with TRBJ1-2; TCRdb designates TRBD1, a call that cannot be tested without DNA. This CDR3 is 15 amino acids long. Germline loops: CDR1 MGHRA, CDR2 YSYEKL. The CDR3 sequence: CASSHVIGQGNGYTF.

This chain links TRBV29-1 with TRBJ2-2; the TCRdb call, TRBD1, lacks DNA for checking. There are 15 residues in the CDR3. Germline CDR1 is SQVTM and CDR2 is ANQGSEA. The CDR3 protein is CSVAISGEDTGELFF.

V usage is TRBV13 and J usage is TRBJ2-3; without DNA, the TCRdb call of TRBD2 cannot be checked. The CDR3 is made up of 14 amino acids. Germline V gives CDR1 PRHDT, CDR2 FYEKMQ (reference sequence). CDR3 residues: CASFGTLDTDTQYF.

The chain has TRBV20-1 and TRBJ2-5; TCRdb lists TRBD1, though no DNA is available to test this call. Germline V gene lookup returns CDR1 DFQATT and CDR2 SNEGSKA (reference sequence). The CDR3 length is 15 residues. The CDR3 protein is CSARKGGTLRETQYF.

V usage is TRBV5-1 and J usage is TRBJ2-1. Germline CDR1 SGHRS, CDR2 YFSETQ. The length of the CDR3 is 14 residues. The CDR3 protein is CASSWDGPFNEQFF.

The chain recombines TRBV12-5 with TRBJ2-7; TCRdb's D call of TRBD2 is untestable without DNA. The CDR3 spans 11 residues. Germline V lookup: CDR1 LGHNT, CDR2 FRNRAP. The CDR3 loop reads CAMASPDEQYF.

The CDR3 sequence: CASSQPGQAQETQYF. The V and J genes are TRBV3-1 and TRBJ2-5; no DNA is available, so the TRBD1 call from TCRdb remains unchecked. This CDR3 contains 15 residues. Germline CDR1 reads LGHDT; CDR2 reads YNNKEL (reference sequence).

The rearrangement uses TRBV29-1 and TRBJ1-1; TCRdb picks TRBD1, but there is no DNA to check that call. This CDR3 is 13 amino acids long. Germline-derived CDR1 and CDR2 are SQVTM and ANQGSEA. This chain's CDR3 is CSGLGQSGAEAFF.

The chain joins TRBV6-5 to TRBJ2-3. This CDR3 has 15 amino acids. The germline CDR1 and CDR2 sequences are MNHEY and SVGAGI. The CDR3 sequence: CASSYTWTSTDTQYF.

CDR3 sequence: CASSPPGLAGLTGELFF. V usage is TRBV4-1 and J usage is TRBJ2-2; TCRdb designates TRBD2, a call that cannot be tested without DNA. Germline assignment: CDR1 MGHRA and CDR2 YSYEKL. This CDR3 spans 17 amino acids.

The rearrangement joins TRBV12-3 or TRBV12-4 to TRBJ2-6; TCRdb proposes TRBD1, but this gene call is untestable without DNA. The CDR3 has 15 amino acids. The CDR3 region is CASSRTGSGANVLTF.

The chain has TRBV19 and TRBJ1-1. Germline CDR1 LNHDA, CDR2 SQIVND (reference sequence). The CDR3 length is 14 residues. The CDR3 reads CASSDTGYNTEAFF. Full variable domain (outside the CDR3, taken from reference TRBV19 and TRBJ1-1): DGGITQSPKYLFRKEGQNVTLSCEQNLNHDAMYWYRQDPGQGLRLIYYSQIVNDFQKGDIAEGYSVSREKKESFPLTVTSAQKNPTAFYLCASSDTGYNTEAFFGQGTRLTVV.

This chain connects TRBV15 to TRBJ2-3; TCRdb picks TRBD2, but there is no DNA to check that call. Per germline, CDR1 LNHNV and CDR2 YYDKDF (reference sequence). The CDR3 is 13 amino acids. CDR3: CATSRDGRTYQYF.

CDR3 region: CATSDFEIGRWEKETQYF. The rearrangement uses TRBV24-1 and TRBJ2-5. The CDR3 loop spans 18 amino acids. Germline loops: CDR1 KGHDR, CDR2 SFDVKD.

The chain employs TRBV12-3 or TRBV12-4 and TRBJ2-3; TCRdb calls TRBD1, which cannot be checked without DNA. The CDR3 covers 13 residues. The CDR3 here is CAGATGGRNTQYF.

The chain combines TRBV3-1 with TRBJ2-1; as DNA is missing, the TRBD1 call by TCRdb cannot be tested. Germline-derived CDR1 and CDR2 are LGHDT and YNNKEL (reference sequence). The CDR3 is 15 amino acids. CDR3 sequence reads: CASSQVSDRRNEQFF.

This chain connects TRBV5-6 to TRBJ2-6. Looked up from germline, CDR1 is SGHDT and CDR2 is YYEEEE. The CDR3 consists of 18 residues. The CDR3 here is CASSLAVGLFSGANVLTF. The entire variable domain, with the rest obtained from reference TRBV5-6 and TRBJ2-6, is as follows: DAGVTQSPTHLIKTRGQQVTLRCSPKSGHDTVSWYQQALGQGPQFIFQYYEEEERQRGNFPDRFSGHQFPNYSSELNVNALLLGDSALYLCASSLAVGLFSGANVLTFGAGSRLTVL.